The 26 T cell receptor beta chains presented below share a single source sample, sequenced in a study of blood T cell repertoires in COVID-19 (TCRdb year 2020). The library came from the immunoSEQ multiplex PCR assay. In TCRdb, the immuneACCESS table is reduced to in-frame sequences with V and J assigned. These tables do not hold every clone; where another copy was compared, an unresolved V gene accounts for under half, and the others remain unexplained. Counted in this sample were around 68,000 clones; roughly 81% of them appeared once. Together, the top ten hold 9.2% of the sample. The sequenced sample consisted of peripheral blood. The source is a human donor in a cohort sampled during active COVID-19.

This clone was observed a few times. The chain carries TRBV30 and TRBJ1-1; D not certain. Germline CDR1 GTSNPN, CDR2 SVGIG (reference sequence). The V and J ends lost 5 bases and 4 bases respectively, with 14 bases between them. This CDR3 has 13 amino acids. CDR3 protein: CAWASGSGTEAFF. The CDR3 region has the DNA TGTGCCTGGGCTTCGGGGAGCGGCACTGAAGCTTTCTTT.

The chain is built from TRBV14 and TRBJ2-7; D may be TRBD1 (7 bases). Germline CDR1 SGHDN, CDR2 FVKESK. This CDR3 has 16 residues. V was pared by 0 bases and J by 0 bases, with 12 bases between. The CDR3 loop is CASSQDWGDSSYEQYF. The CDR3 DNA is TGTGCCAGCAGCCAAGATTGGGGGGACAGCTCCTACGAGCAGTACTTC.

This chain connects TRBV19 to TRBJ2-3; tentatively, D is TRBD1 (6 bases). V lost 3 bases and J 3 bases, leaving 13 bases between the germline ends. From germline, CDR1 is LNHDA and CDR2 SQIVND (reference sequence). This CDR3 is 15 amino acids long. The CDR3 coding sequence is TGTGCCAGTAGTATGGGGGCTGGTTGGACAGATACGCAGTATTTT. Translation: CASSMGAGWTDTQYF.

As DNA, the CDR3 is TGTGCCAGCAGCTTAGCGCAGGGATCGAACACCGGGGAGCTGTTTTTT. The encoded protein is CASSLAQGSNTGELFF. The gene calls are TRBV7-6 and TRBJ2-2; TRBD1 is a possible D gene (5 bases). The CDR3 spans 16 residues. Trimming cost V 0 bases and J 0 bases, with 8 bases left between them. Germline lookup yields CDR1 SGHVS and CDR2 FNYEAQ.

This chain connects TRBV2 to TRBJ1-5; 8 positions agree with TRBD1. This CDR3 has 15 amino acids. Germline V lookup: CDR1 SNHLY, CDR2 FYNNEI. J gave up 0 bases and V 10 bases, and 8 bases lay outside the gene matches. As DNA, the CDR3 is TGTGCCACCCAAAGACAGGGGCATAGCAATCAGCCCCAGCATTTT. This codes for CATQRQGHSNQPQHF.

The chain carries TRBV7-8 and TRBJ2-1; TRBD2 is a possible D gene (6 bases). Germline loops: CDR1 SGHVS, CDR2 FQNEAQ. The CDR3 totals 15 residues. The ends were cut back, 6 bases at V and 4 bases at J, with 16 bases in the middle. As DNA, the CDR3 is TGTGCCAGCAGTCACCGGGACTTCATATACAATGAGCAGTTCTTC. This gives the protein CASSHRDFIYNEQFF. Variable domain in full (rest from reference TRBV7-8 and TRBJ2-1): GAGVSQSPRYKVAKRGQDVALRCDPISGHVSLFWYQQALGQGPEFLTYFQNEAQLDKSGLPSDRFFAERPEGSVSTLKIQRTQQEDSAVYLCASSHRDFIYNEQFFGPGTRLTVL.

This clone was seen just once. The chain links TRBV6-5 to TRBJ2-7; 12 nucleotides match TRBD2. The CDR3 contains 14 residues. V lost 5 bases to trimming and J lost 3 bases; unmatched junction nucleotides: 2. CDR1 MNHEY and CDR2 SVGAGI come from the germline V gene. The CDR3 region has the DNA TGTGCCAGCAGTCGGACTAGCGGGGTCTACGAGCAGTACTTC. It is translated as CASSRTSGVYEQYF.

This clone was observed a handful of times. The chain has TRBV4-1 and TRBJ2-6, with 8 bases that match TRBD1. Germline V gene data show CDR1 as MGHRA and CDR2 as YSYEKL. The CDR3 is 18 residues long. Trimming removed 4 bases from V and 2 bases from J; junction bases left unmatched: 10. Here the CDR3 reads CASSLSALRGPGANVLTF. The CDR3 DNA follows: TGCGCCAGCAGCCTCAGCGCCCTCAGGGGGCCTGGGGCCAACGTCCTGACTTTC.

This chain joins TRBV11-2 and TRBJ2-3; D remains ambiguous. CDR3 length equals 15 residues. The V gene's germline CDR1 is SGHAT and CDR2 FQNNGV. V lost 5 bases and J 0 bases, leaving 12 bases between the germline ends. The CDR3 here is CASSPNPTSTDTQYF. The CDR3 region has the DNA TGTGCCAGCAGCCCGAATCCTACTAGCACAGATACGCAGTATTTT.

The genes are TRBV7-2 and TRBJ2-7; 12 nucleotides agree with TRBD1. Trimming took 5 bases from V and 6 from J; bases not matched to a gene: 17. Per germline, CDR1 SGHTA and CDR2 FQGNSA. This CDR3 contains 18 residues. CDR3 sequence: CASSPSGTGGAASFEQYF. CDR3 nucleotides: TGTGCCAGCAGCCCCTCCGGGACAGGGGGCGCCGCGTCTTTCGAGCAGTACTTC.

This clone appeared a single time. An end of the junction does not agree with germline; a read error may underlie this. This chain connects TRBV2 to TRBJ2-7, with a possible D match to TRBD2 (6 bases). There are 12 residues in the CDR3. Germline CDR1 and CDR2: SNHLY and FYNNEI. The CDR3 DNA sequence: TGTGCCAGCAGTGTATGGGGGGACGGGTTCCTCTTC. Translation gives CASSVWGDGFLF.

The rearrangement uses TRBV27 and TRBJ2-7; 7 bases map to TRBD2. J was trimmed by 6 bases and V by 1 base; bases with no gene match: 6. Germline CDR1 reads MNHEY; CDR2 reads SMNVEV (reference sequence). CDR3 size: 14 residues. The CDR3 is CASSLFAGAGEQYF. DNA for the CDR3: TGTGCCAGCAGTTTATTCGCGGGAGCAGGCGAGCAGTACTTC.

The chain joins TRBV5-5 to TRBJ2-1, with 10 bases matching TRBD2. CDR1 and CDR2 (germline): SGHKS, YYEKEE (reference sequence). J was trimmed by 8 bases and V by 1 base; bases with no gene match: 9. CDR3 size: 16 residues. CDR3 amino acids: CASSLTSGALGDEQFF. The CDR3 DNA follows: TGTGCCAGCAGCTTGACTAGCGGGGCCCTAGGGGATGAGCAGTTCTTC.

This clone was counted between two and nine times. The chain links TRBV28 to TRBJ1-1; 8 bases map to TRBD1. Germline V gene sequence: CDR1 MDHEN, CDR2 SYDVKM. The CDR3 contains 16 residues. With V trimmed by 3 bases and J by 0 bases, 6 bases remained unmatched. In nucleotides, the CDR3 is TGTGCCAGCAGTTTGGTCCAGGGGGCAATGAACACTGAAGCTTTCTTT. Its protein product is CASSLVQGAMNTEAFF.

The DNA for the CDR3 is TGTGCCAGCCAAACGACTAGCGGGAGGACTGAGCAGTTCTTC. It encodes CASQTTSGRTEQFF. This rearrangement joins TRBV19 to TRBJ2-1, with 13 bases lining up with TRBD2. V lost 9 bases to trimming and J lost 9 bases; unmatched junction nucleotides: 8. This CDR3 region has 14 residues. Germline CDR1 is LNHDA and CDR2 is SQIVND (reference sequence). Filled out from reference TRBV19 and TRBJ2-1, the complete variable domain reads DGGITQSPKYLFRKEGQNVTLSCEQNLNHDAMYWYRQDPGQGLRLIYYSQIVNDFQKGDIAEGYSVSREKKESFPLTVTSAQKNPTAFYLCASQTTSGRTEQFFGPGTRLTVL.

J is TRBJ2-1 and V is TRBV28; perhaps TRBD1 as D (6 bases). The CDR3 spans 19 residues. V shed 3 bases and J shed 0 bases, with 21 bases lying between them. Germline V gene data show CDR1 as MDHEN and CDR2 as SYDVKM. CDR3 sequence: CASSLGQQLTRSSYNEQFF. For the CDR3, the DNA is TGTGCCAGCAGTTTGGGACAACAGCTGACCCGTTCCTCCTACAATGAGCAGTTCTTC.

The chain has TRBV6-5 and TRBJ1-2; 8 nucleotides align to TRBD1. The CDR3 loop spans 13 amino acids. V shed 5 bases and J 4 bases; nucleotides not matched to a gene: 3. The germline V gene encodes CDR1 MNHEY and CDR2 SVGAGI. CDR3 in DNA: TGTGCCAGCAGTCCAGGGGGCAGCTATGGCTACACCTTC. Protein: CASSPGGSYGYTF.

The chain joins TRBV5-1 to TRBJ2-7; TRBD2 matches at 8 bases. Trimming at V came to 2 bases and at J to 0 bases, leaving 4 bases not matched to a gene. Per the germline V gene, CDR1 is SGHRS and CDR2 is YFSETQ. There are 15 residues in the CDR3. The CDR3 nucleotides are TGCGCCAGCAGCTTAGCGGGAGAGGGCTCCTACGAGCAGTACTTC. Its protein product is CASSLAGEGSYEQYF.

The chain combines TRBV20-1 with TRBJ1-1; D gene unclear. The V end was cut by 0 bases, the J end by 7 bases, with 6 bases between. Germline CDR1 is DFQATT and CDR2 is SNEGSKA (reference sequence). The CDR3 contains 11 residues. The CDR3 DNA sequence: TGCAGTGCTAGAGAGAGTGTTGAAGCTTTCTTT. It codes for CSARESVEAFF.

This clone turned up a few times. The sample contains more than one DNA sequence encoding this CDR3. The rearrangement joins TRBV14 to TRBJ1-1; tentative D call: TRBD1 (6 bases). Germline-derived CDR1 and CDR2 are SGHDN and FVKESK. The CDR3 is 16 amino acids. V was pared by 4 bases and J by 4 bases, with 19 bases between. The CDR3 reads CASSREGGEGRTEAFF. CDR3 DNA: TGTGCCAGCAGCCGAGAGGGGGGGGAGGGTCGCACTGAAGCTTTCTTT.

This rearrangement joins TRBV30 to TRBJ2-4; 7 bases map to TRBD2. Germline values: CDR1 GTSNPN, CDR2 SVGIG (reference sequence). V dropped 4 bases and J dropped 0; count of bases not matched to a gene: 6. CDR3 size: 15 residues. The CDR3 DNA follows: TGTGCCTGGATCACTACGGGGGGAGCCAAAAACATTCAGTACTTC. This sequence encodes CAWITTGGAKNIQYF.

This chain links TRBV10-3 with TRBJ1-2; tentatively, D is TRBD1 (5 bases). The CDR3 runs 14 residues. Germline loops: CDR1 ENHRY, CDR2 SYGVKD. V shed 7 bases and J shed 8 bases, with 20 bases lying between them. The CDR3 is CAITAGGPAMGYTF. CDR3 sequence (DNA): TGTGCCATCACCGCGGGGGGTCCCGCTATGGGCTACACCTTC.

This rearrangement joins TRBV30 to TRBJ2-1; no firm D call. There are 13 residues in the CDR3. V gave up 0 bases and J gave up 10 bases, with 13 bases separating them. Germline V gene lookup returns CDR1 GTSNPN and CDR2 SVGIG (reference sequence). Here the CDR3 reads CAWSVRGRPEQFF. In DNA form, the CDR3 reads TGTGCCTGGAGTGTACGTGGGCGACCCGAGCAGTTCTTC.

The V call is TRBV7-2, the J call TRBJ1-1; the D gene is possibly TRBD1 (5 bases). Looked up from germline, CDR1 is SGHTA and CDR2 is FQGNSA. CDR3 length: 12 amino acids. The germline V and J ends were trimmed by 3 bases and 5 bases, with 7 bases remaining between them. CDR3 DNA: TGTGCCAGCAGCTTGGGGCGGACTGAAGCTTTCTTT. Translating it yields CASSLGRTEAFF.

The chain employs TRBV21-1 and TRBJ2-2; the D segment call TRBD1 is taken from the table without a DNA check. TRBV21-1 is shown as a pseudogene. The CDR3 contains 14 residues. CDR3 nucleotides: TGTGCCAGCAGCAATAGCACCAGGGGCGGGGAGCTGTTTTTT. Translated: CASSNSTRGGELFF.

The chain links TRBV19 to TRBJ2-1; 11 positions agree with TRBD1. CDR3 size: 18 residues. J was trimmed by 6 bases and V by 6 bases; bases with no gene match: 16. Germline V gene sequence: CDR1 LNHDA, CDR2 SQIVND (reference sequence). The CDR3 nucleotides are TGTGCCAGTAGGATGGGCCAGGGGGGACAGGGGGGAGGCAATGAGCAGTTCTTC. Protein sequence: CASRMGQGGQGGGNEQFF.